These 10 T cell receptor beta chains were all obtained from the same sample, sequenced in a study of cytomegalovirus exposure and HLA in healthy donors. Some clones are missing from TCRdb's copy, which holds only in-frame ones; the method was immunoSEQ multiplex PCR. The sample carries more than 200,000 clones, about 90% recorded once. Material for sequencing was PBMCs. All receptors come from a man between 18 and 29 years old in good health and CMV-seropositive.

The J gene is TRBJ1-2, the V gene TRBV7-2; 8 positions match TRBD1. The J segment lost 4 bases and the V segment lost 5 bases, leaving 9 bases of the junction unmatched. Germline CDR1 reads SGHTA; CDR2 reads FQGNSA. The CDR3 contains 15 residues. The CDR3 reads CASSPRQGTGYGYTF. As DNA, the CDR3 is TGTGCCAGCAGCCCCCGACAGGGGACTGGCTATGGCTACACCTTC.

V gene TRBV2 combines with J gene TRBJ1-5; D is unclear. Germline V lookup: CDR1 SNHLY, CDR2 FYNNEI. V shed 6 bases and J shed 5 bases, with 8 bases lying between them. There are 12 residues in the CDR3. The DNA for the CDR3 is TGTGCCAGCAGCCGGGAGGATCAGCCCCAGCATTTT. This encodes CASSREDQPQHF. The full variable domain, its missing parts supplied by reference TRBV2 and TRBJ1-5, is EPEVTQTPSHQVTQMGQEVILRCVPISNHLYFYWYRQILGQKVEFLVSFYNNEISEKSEIFDDQFSVERPDGSNFTLKIRSTKLEDSAMYFCASSREDQPQHFGDGTRLSIL.

The chain recombines TRBV9 with TRBJ2-1; 10 positions agree with TRBD2. Germline V gene sequence: CDR1 SGDLS, CDR2 YYNGEE. CDR3 size: 13 residues. V lost 3 bases, J lost 6 bases, and 0 bases stayed unmatched. CDR3 nucleotide sequence: TGTGCCAGCAGCGGGACTAGCGGCAATGAGCAGTTCTTC. Translated, it gives CASSGTSGNEQFF.

The V and J genes are TRBV6-6 and TRBJ1-1, with D perhaps matching TRBD1 (6 bases). Germline V CDR1 and CDR2: MNHNY, SVGAGI (reference sequence). CDR3 size: 14 residues. The V end was cut by 2 bases, the J end by 7 bases, with 14 bases between. The CDR3 DNA follows: TGTGCCAGCAGTTACACTTCAGGGGACTTTGAAGCTTTCTTT. This sequence encodes CASSYTSGDFEAFF.

V is TRBV29-1 and J is TRBJ1-2; D not resolved. Germline V CDR1 and CDR2: SQVTM, ANQGSEA. The germline V and J ends were trimmed by 6 bases and 5 bases, with 10 bases remaining between them. The CDR3 is made up of 11 amino acids. This CDR3 reads CSVGPEYGYTF. The CDR3 DNA is TGCAGCGTAGGCCCGGAATATGGCTACACCTTC.

The chain couples TRBV15 to TRBJ2-7, with 7 bases matching TRBD2. CDR3 size: 16 residues. Per the germline V gene, CDR1 is LNHNV and CDR2 is YYDKDF (reference sequence). V shed 0 bases, J shed 4 bases, and the junction held 9 bases outside the gene matches. Here the CDR3 reads CATSRDRTGAGYEQYF. The DNA of the CDR3 is TGTGCCACCAGCAGAGATAGGACGGGAGCGGGGTACGAGCAGTACTTC.

The genes are TRBV29-1 and TRBJ2-1, with TRBD2 matching 9 bases. Germline CDR1 SQVTM, CDR2 ANQGSEA. This CDR3 spans 12 amino acids. The V segment lost 7 bases and the J segment 7 bases; nucleotides outside the gene matches: 5. CDR3 sequence: CSAGLAWNEQFF. In nucleotides, the CDR3 is TGCAGCGCAGGACTAGCGTGGAATGAGCAGTTCTTC.

This sequence joins TRBV27 and TRBJ2-1; the match to TRBD2 covers 11 bases. V was pared by 5 bases and J by 6 bases, with 3 bases of the junction left unmatched. Germline CDR1 and CDR2: MNHEY and SMNVEV (reference sequence). The CDR3 totals 14 residues. CDR3 bases: TGTGCCAGCAGTCCAGGACTAGCGGGCAATGAGCAGTTCTTC. It encodes CASSPGLAGNEQFF.

The V gene is TRBV6-6, the J gene TRBJ2-1; TRBD2 aligns across 9 bases. The J segment lost 5 bases and the V segment lost 7 bases, leaving 12 bases of the junction unmatched. Germline V CDR1 and CDR2: MNHNY, SVGAGI (reference sequence). CDR3 length equals 16 residues. Written as DNA, the CDR3 is TGTGCCAGCAAACTGAGGGACCAGCGGGGGGACAATGAGCAGTTCTTC. It codes for CASKLRDQRGDNEQFF.

The chain has TRBV18 and TRBJ1-2; 7 bases agree with TRBD1. V lost 3 bases and J lost 4; bases outside the gene matches: 11. The germline V gene has CDR1 KGHSH and CDR2 LQKENI. The CDR3 contains 16 residues. The chain's CDR3 is CASSPRQGSMTYGYTF. The CDR3 nucleotides are TGTGCCAGCTCACCGCGACAGGGATCAATGACCTATGGCTACACCTTC.